One and the same sample provided the 27 T cell receptor beta chains below, sequenced in a study of tumor T cells in aggressive B-cell lymphoma. Only in-frame clones appear in the TCRdb table, and some are missing; sequencing was by immunoSEQ multiplex PCR. The sample comprises around 4,500 clones, roughly 90% of which are singletons, and just over 5.5% rests with the top ten. Sample: tumor tissue. The receptor set was obtained from an adult with diffuse large B cell lymphoma.

The genes are TRBV5-4 and TRBJ2-3, with D maybe TRBD1 (6 bases). Trimming took 4 bases from V and 0 from J, leaving 18 bases between them. The germline V gene encodes CDR1 SGHNT and CDR2 YYREEE (reference sequence). The CDR3 consists of 17 residues. The CDR3 loop is CASSRQATVLSTDTQYF. CDR3 in DNA: TGTGCCAGCAGCCGACAGGCGACAGTTTTAAGCACAGATACGCAGTATTTT.

This sequence joins TRBV6-1 and TRBJ1-2; 9 nucleotides agree with TRBD1. Germline CDR1 MNHNS, CDR2 SASEGT. The CDR3 loop spans 14 amino acids. J gave up 5 bases and V 6 bases, and 7 bases lay outside the gene matches. This CDR3 is CASRPGQGRYGYTF. The CDR3 DNA sequence: TGTGCCAGCAGACCGGGACAGGGCAGGTATGGCTACACCTTC.

The J gene is TRBJ1-5, the V gene TRBV6-5; D is possibly TRBD1 (6 bases). There are 14 residues in the CDR3. Germline lookup yields CDR1 MNHEY and CDR2 SVGAGI. The germline V and J ends were trimmed by 4 bases and 4 bases, with 11 bases remaining between them. The CDR3 coding sequence is TGTGCCAGCAGTTTACCAGGGGATAATCAGCCCCAGCATTTT. Encoded protein: CASSLPGDNQPQHF.

This clone was seen more than once but under ten times. The chain recombines TRBV11-1 with TRBJ1-1; no definite D call. Germline V gene lookup returns CDR1 SGHAT and CDR2 FQDESV (reference sequence). This CDR3 contains 13 residues. V gave up 5 bases and J gave up 0 bases, with 7 bases separating them. The CDR3 here is CASSLTMNTEAFF. CDR3 nucleotides: TGTGCCAGCAGCCTAACCATGAACACTGAAGCTTTCTTT.

This clone was found once. The gene calls are TRBV6-5 and TRBJ2-3, with TRBD1 matching 8 bases. The junction had 8 bases not matched to a gene; V was cut back by 11 bases and J by 7 bases. Germline V gene data show CDR1 as MNHEY and CDR2 as SVGAGI. This CDR3 has 12 amino acids. DNA for the CDR3: TGTGCCGCCTGGACAGGGATGAATACGCAGTATTTT. Translated: CAAWTGMNTQYF.

The chain uses TRBV9 and TRBJ2-2; TRBD1 is a possible D gene (6 bases). Looked up from germline, CDR1 is SGDLS and CDR2 is YYNGEE. Trimming left V 3 bases short and J 4 bases short, with 10 bases between. The CDR3 extends over 14 amino acids. CDR3 protein: CASSGQDFTGELFF. CDR3 DNA sequence: TGTGCCAGCAGCGGACAGGACTTCACCGGGGAGCTGTTTTTT.

The rearrangement uses TRBV29-1 and TRBJ2-3; a possible D gene is TRBD2 (6 bases). The CDR3 length is 11 residues. Germline V gene data show CDR1 as SQVTM and CDR2 as ANQGSEA. The germline V and J ends were trimmed by 8 bases and 4 bases, with 10 bases remaining between them. This CDR3 reads CSSTGADTQYF. CDR3 nucleotide sequence: TGCAGCTCGACGGGGGCAGATACGCAGTATTTT.

The rearrangement links TRBV11-2 to TRBJ2-1; 7 bases are shared with TRBD2. V gave up 3 bases and J gave up 4 bases; unmatched junction bases: 3. The CDR3 extends over 14 amino acids. Germline V gene data show CDR1 as SGHAT and CDR2 as FQNNGV. CDR3 in DNA: TGTGCCAGCAGCTTTGCGGGGGAGTACAATGAGCAGTTCTTC. Amino acid sequence: CASSFAGEYNEQFF.

The CDR3 sequence: CASSEGTGEMWISPLHF. The CDR3 region has the DNA TGTGCCAGCAGTGAAGGGACAGGGGAAATGTGGATTTCACCCCTCCACTTT. J is TRBJ1-6 and V is TRBV6-1; 9 bases are shared with TRBD1. The CDR3 contains 17 residues. V lost 1 base and J lost 9; bases outside the gene matches: 10. Germline V gene lookup returns CDR1 MNHNS and CDR2 SASEGT.

The CDR3 reads CASSQLLVSSYTF. The CDR3 DNA is TGCGCCAGCAGCCAGTTGCTTGTCTCTAGCTACACCTTC. The chain uses TRBV4-1 and TRBJ1-2; unclear D gene. The CDR3 contains 13 residues. Germline-derived CDR1 and CDR2 are MGHRA and YSYEKL. Trimming removed 3 bases from V and 9 bases from J, with 14 bases in between.

V usage is TRBV7-9 and J usage is TRBJ2-6; TRBD1 is a possible D gene (5 bases). With 5 bases removed from V and 6 bases from J, the gap between germline ends came to 11 bases. There are 14 residues in the CDR3. Germline values: CDR1 SEHNR, CDR2 FQNEAQ (reference sequence). This chain's CDR3 is CASSNSGQANVLTF. Written as DNA, the CDR3 is TGTGCCAGCAGCAACTCAGGGCAGGCCAACGTCCTGACTTTC. The full variable domain, rest sourced from reference TRBV7-9 and TRBJ2-6, is DTGVSQNPRHKITKRGQNVTFRCDPISEHNRLYWYRQTLGQGPEFLTYFQNEAQLEKSRLLSDRFSAERPKGSFSTLEIQRTEQGDSAMYLCASSNSGQANVLTFGAGSRLTVL.

V is TRBV5-6 and J is TRBJ2-5, with D tentatively TRBD1 (5 bases). This CDR3 is 13 amino acids long. The V gene lost 2 bases and the J gene lost 5 bases, with 10 bases spanning the gap. CDR1 SGHDT and CDR2 YYEEEE come from the germline V gene. The CDR3 loop reads CASSLQVQETQYF. Written as DNA, the CDR3 is TGTGCCAGCAGCTTACAGGTTCAGGAGACCCAGTACTTC.

This chain connects TRBV13 to TRBJ2-1; a weak D match, TRBD2 (6 bases). The CDR3 has 16 residues. V was cut by 4 bases and J by 5 bases, with 18 bases left in between. Germline values: CDR1 PRHDT, CDR2 FYEKMQ (reference sequence). CDR3: CASSYLWDSLNNEQFF. CDR3 bases: TGTGCCAGCAGCTACCTCTGGGACTCTCTAAACAATGAGCAGTTCTTC. Supplemented by reference TRBV13 and TRBJ2-1, the full variable domain reads AAGVIQSPRHLIKEKRETATLKCYPIPRHDTVYWYQQGPGQDPQFLISFYEKMQSDKGSIPDRFSAQQFSDYHSELNMSSLELGDSALYFCASSYLWDSLNNEQFFGPGTRLTVL.

The CDR3 protein is CSVEGSLTGTLIYGYTF. The CDR3 bases are TGCAGCGTTGAAGGTAGCCTAACCGGGACACTCATCTATGGCTACACCTTC. The chain has TRBV29-1 and TRBJ1-2, with D perhaps TRBD1 (6 bases). Germline values: CDR1 SQVTM, CDR2 ANQGSEA. CDR3 length: 17 residues. Trimming left V 1 base short and J 4 bases short, with 22 bases between.

This rearrangement joins TRBV21-1 to TRBJ2-7; the table gives TRBD1 as D, unverified against the DNA. TRBV21-1 is reported as a pseudogene. The CDR3 length is 14 residues. CDR3 nucleotides: TGTGCCAGCAGAATTGTGGGACAGATTTACGAGCAGTACTTC. Translation gives CASRIVGQIYEQYF.

This clone was recorded only once. The genes are TRBV5-1 and TRBJ2-3, with 8 bases lining up with TRBD2. Germline CDR1 and CDR2: SGHRS and YFSETQ. Unmatched junction bases numbered 15, after V lost 4 bases and J lost 2 bases. The CDR3 contains 18 residues. CDR3 sequence: CASSLYGLASTYTDTQYF. CDR3 sequence (DNA): TGCGCCAGCAGCCTCTACGGACTAGCTTCGACTTACACAGATACGCAGTATTTT.

Concerning this clone itself: Other DNA sequences in this specimen translate into the identical CDR3. The J gene is TRBJ2-6, the V gene TRBV10-1; TRBD1 aligns across 7 bases. Trimming removed 5 bases from V and 0 bases from J; junction bases left unmatched: 4. The CDR3 has 16 residues. Germline V lookup: CDR1 WNHNN, CDR2 SYGVQD (reference sequence). The CDR3 loop is CASSRDSRSGANVLTF. For the CDR3, the DNA is TGCGCCAGCAGTCGGGACAGTCGCTCTGGGGCCAACGTCCTGACTTTC.

This chain connects TRBV28 to TRBJ2-1, with 7 bases matching TRBD1. The CDR3 sequence is 16 residues long. Trimming took 4 bases from V and 7 from J; bases not matched to a gene: 13. Germline V CDR1 and CDR2: MDHEN, SYDVKM. For the CDR3, the DNA is TGTGCCAGCAGTTCAACAGGGGCCAAAAGCCGGAATGAGCAGTTCTTC. Amino acids: CASSSTGAKSRNEQFF.

The gene calls are TRBV6-6 and TRBJ1-3; D unresolved. The V end lost 3 bases, the J end lost 3 bases, and 6 bases lay between the germline ends. Germline V lookup: CDR1 MNHNY, CDR2 SVGAGI (reference sequence). CDR3 size: 13 residues. The CDR3 nucleotides are TGTGCCAGCAGTTATGCAGGTGGAAACACCATATATTTT. Protein: CASSYAGGNTIYF.

V gene TRBV5-1 combines with J gene TRBJ1-1; TRBD1 matches at 9 bases. Germline V CDR1 and CDR2: SGHRS, YFSETQ. The CDR3 is 17 amino acids. The J segment lost 4 bases and the V segment lost 0 bases, leaving 10 bases of the junction unmatched. The CDR3 DNA follows: TGCGCCAGCAGCTTGGGGGTTGGGACAGGGAGAGGCACTGAAGCTTTCTTT. It encodes CASSLGVGTGRGTEAFF.

This clone appeared once. V is TRBV5-4 and J is TRBJ1-6; possible D gene TRBD1, 6 bases. CDR1 and CDR2 from the germline V gene are SGHNT and YYREEE (reference sequence). The CDR3 loop spans 14 amino acids. Trimming left V 2 bases short and J 7 bases short, with 10 bases between. CDR3 region: CASSLGQGNSPLHF. CDR3 nucleotides: TGTGCCAGCAGCTTAGGGCAGGGGAATTCACCCCTCCACTTT.

The chain carries TRBV27 and TRBJ2-2; a possible D gene is TRBD2 (5 bases). Germline assignment: CDR1 MNHEY and CDR2 SMNVEV (reference sequence). This CDR3 has 14 residues. V lost 4 bases and J lost 5, with 11 bases in between. CDR3 DNA: TGTGCCAGCAGTTCCCTTATAGCGACCGGGGAGCTGTTTTTT. Amino acid sequence: CASSSLIATGELFF.

This clone has a handful of counts. The chain employs TRBV18 and TRBJ1-6; 7 bases match TRBD1. The CDR3 runs to 15 residues. Trimming at V came to 0 bases and at J to 7 bases, leaving 3 bases not matched to a gene. Germline V gene data show CDR1 as KGHSH and CDR2 as LQKENI. The CDR3 DNA reads TGTGCCAGCTCACCACCGGGCAGGGGGAATTCACCCCTCCACTTT. This codes for CASSPPGRGNSPLHF.

This sequence joins TRBV14 and TRBJ2-7; TRBD1 agrees at 9 bases. Germline V gene sequence: CDR1 SGHDN, CDR2 FVKESK. This CDR3 contains 13 residues. V was pared by 4 bases and J by 7 bases, with 5 bases of the junction left unmatched. The CDR3 DNA sequence: TGTGCCAGCAGCCGAGGGACAGGGCTTGAGCAGTACTTC. As protein: CASSRGTGLEQYF.

This clone was recorded once. The chain carries TRBV6-5 and TRBJ1-6; maybe TRBD1 (5 bases). CDR1 is MNHEY, CDR2 SVGAGI, per germline. V dropped 0 bases and J dropped 14 bases, with 11 bases sitting between them. The CDR3 has 13 residues. The CDR3 sequence: CASSYSFGGALHF. CDR3 nucleotides: TGTGCCAGCAGTTACTCGTTCGGGGGAGCCCTCCACTTT.

This rearrangement joins TRBV30 to TRBJ1-2; the D gene is possibly TRBD1 (6 bases). CDR3 length: 13 amino acids. Trimming cost V 2 bases and J 5 bases, with 12 bases left between them. Per the germline V gene, CDR1 is GTSNPN and CDR2 is SVGIG (reference sequence). The CDR3 region is CAWSSGARYGYTF. CDR3 DNA sequence: TGTGCCTGGAGTTCAGGGGCTCGGTATGGCTACACCTTC.

CDR3 bases: TGTGCCAGCAGTCGAACAGGGGGCGATAATTCACCCCTCCACTTT. Translated: CASSRTGGDNSPLHF. The rearrangement links TRBV6-5 to TRBJ1-6; 9 bases agree with TRBD1. Trimming cost V 5 bases and J 5 bases; bases outside gene matches: 4. The CDR3 length is 15 residues. Germline V gene data show CDR1 as MNHEY and CDR2 as SVGAGI.